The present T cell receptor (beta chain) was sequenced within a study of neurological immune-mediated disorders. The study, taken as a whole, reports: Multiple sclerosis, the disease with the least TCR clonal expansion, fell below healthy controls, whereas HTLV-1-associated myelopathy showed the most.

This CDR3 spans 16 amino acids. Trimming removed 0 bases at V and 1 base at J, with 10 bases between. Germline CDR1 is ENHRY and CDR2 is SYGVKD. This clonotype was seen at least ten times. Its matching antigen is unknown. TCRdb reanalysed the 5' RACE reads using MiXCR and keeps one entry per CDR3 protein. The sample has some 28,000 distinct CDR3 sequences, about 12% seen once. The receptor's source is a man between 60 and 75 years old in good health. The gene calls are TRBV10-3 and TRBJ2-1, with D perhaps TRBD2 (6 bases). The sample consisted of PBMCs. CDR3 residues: CAISESLGRSYNEQFF. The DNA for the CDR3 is TGTGCCATCAGTGAGTCGTTAGGGAGGTCCTACAATGAGCAGTTCTTC.